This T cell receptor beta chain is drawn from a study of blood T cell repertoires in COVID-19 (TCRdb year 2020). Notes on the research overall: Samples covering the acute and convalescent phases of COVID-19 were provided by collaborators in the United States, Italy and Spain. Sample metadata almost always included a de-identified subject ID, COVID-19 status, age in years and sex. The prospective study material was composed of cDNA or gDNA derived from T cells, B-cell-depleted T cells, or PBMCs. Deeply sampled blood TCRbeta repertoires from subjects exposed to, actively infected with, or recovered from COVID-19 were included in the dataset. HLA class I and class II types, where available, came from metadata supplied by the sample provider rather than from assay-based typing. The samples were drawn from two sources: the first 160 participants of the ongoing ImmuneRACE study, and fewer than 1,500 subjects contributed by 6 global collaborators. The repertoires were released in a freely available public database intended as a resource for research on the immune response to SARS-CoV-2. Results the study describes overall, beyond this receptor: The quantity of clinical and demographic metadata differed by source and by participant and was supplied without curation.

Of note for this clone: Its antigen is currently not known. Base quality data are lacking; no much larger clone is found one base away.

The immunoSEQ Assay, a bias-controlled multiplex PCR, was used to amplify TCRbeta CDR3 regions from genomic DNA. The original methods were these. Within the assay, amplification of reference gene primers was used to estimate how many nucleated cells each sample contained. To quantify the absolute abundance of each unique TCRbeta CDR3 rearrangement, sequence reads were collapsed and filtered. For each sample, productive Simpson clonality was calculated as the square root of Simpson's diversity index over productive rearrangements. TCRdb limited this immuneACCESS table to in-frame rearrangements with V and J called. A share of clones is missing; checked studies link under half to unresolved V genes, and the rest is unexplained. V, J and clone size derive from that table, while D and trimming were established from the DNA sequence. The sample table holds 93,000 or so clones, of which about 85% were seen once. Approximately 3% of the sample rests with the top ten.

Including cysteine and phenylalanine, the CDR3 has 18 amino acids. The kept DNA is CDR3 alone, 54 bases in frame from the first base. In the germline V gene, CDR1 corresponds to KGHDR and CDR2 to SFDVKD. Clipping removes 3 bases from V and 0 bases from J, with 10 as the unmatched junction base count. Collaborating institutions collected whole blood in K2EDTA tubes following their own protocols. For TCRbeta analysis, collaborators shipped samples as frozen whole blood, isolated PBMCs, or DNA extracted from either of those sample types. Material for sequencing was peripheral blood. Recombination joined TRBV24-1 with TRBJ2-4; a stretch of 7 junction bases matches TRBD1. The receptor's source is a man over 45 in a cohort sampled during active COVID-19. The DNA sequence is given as TGTGCCACCAGTGATGGGAAGGGGGCAACCCTAGCCAAAAACATTCAGTACTTC. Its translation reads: CATSDGKGATLAKNIQYF.